This entry lists 4 T cell receptor beta chains sequenced from one sample in a study of T cell responses to AZD1222 COVID-19 vaccine (dated by TCRdb to the early 2020s). The receptor library was made with the immunoSEQ multiplex PCR assay. Held by TCRdb, this immuneACCESS table contains in-frame sequences only and omits some clones. Under half of the omission traces to an unresolved V gene where checked; the cause of the rest is unknown. This sample holds about 100,000 clones; about nine tenths were observed only once. Around 1.7% of the sample comes from the top ten. Taken with the paper, the label for time point translates to: baseline before first vaccination. Sequencing used peripheral blood, obtained on day 0 of AZD1222 vaccination. These receptor sequences come from an adult in good health.

This sequence joins TRBV29-1 and TRBJ2-1; 10 bases align to TRBD1. The CDR3 has 13 residues. Germline trimming cut 7 bases from V and 6 bases from J; bases unmatched to any gene: 6. The germline gives CDR1 SQVTM, CDR2 ANQGSEA. CDR3 region: CSAAGTGVNEQFF. CDR3 nucleotides: TGCAGCGCTGCCGGGACAGGGGTCAATGAGCAGTTCTTC.

The gene calls are TRBV19 and TRBJ2-1; 7 nucleotides align to TRBD1. Per the germline V gene, CDR1 is LNHDA and CDR2 is SQIVND (reference sequence). The CDR3 extends over 13 amino acids. The CDR3 here is CAVTGFRYNEQFF. The CDR3 coding sequence is TGTGCTGTGACAGGGTTCCGTTACAATGAGCAGTTCTTC. Full variable domain (outside the CDR3, taken from reference TRBV19 and TRBJ2-1): DGGITQSPKYLFRKEGQNVTLSCEQNLNHDAMYWYRQDPGQGLRLIYYSQIVNDFQKGDIAEGYSVSREKKESFPLTVTSAQKNPTAFYLCAVTGFRYNEQFFGPGTRLTVL.

The J gene is TRBJ2-3, the V gene TRBV30; D might be TRBD1 (6 bases). The CDR3 has 13 amino acids. V shed 5 bases and J shed 1 base, with 10 bases lying between them. Germline CDR1 and CDR2: GTSNPN and SVGIG (reference sequence). The CDR3 spells CAWGSGGTDTQYF. The DNA for the CDR3 is TGTGCCTGGGGATCAGGGGGCACAGATACGCAGTATTTT.

A single count supports this clone. The CDR3 loop reads CASSLGDRPNTEAFF. In DNA form, the CDR3 reads TGTGCCAGCAGCTTAGGAGACAGGCCAAACACTGAAGCTTTCTTT. The rearrangement links TRBV7-9 to TRBJ1-1, with D possibly matching TRBD1 (6 bases). This CDR3 is 15 amino acids long. V shed 1 base and J shed 2 bases, with 11 bases lying between them. The germline V gene has CDR1 SEHNR and CDR2 FQNEAQ (reference sequence). The whole variable domain, filled in from reference TRBV7-9 and TRBJ1-1, reads DTGVSQNPRHKITKRGQNVTFRCDPISEHNRLYWYRQTLGQGPEFLTYFQNEAQLEKSRLLSDRFSAERPKGSFSTLEIQRTEQGDSAMYLCASSLGDRPNTEAFFGQGTRLTVV.